This T cell receptor beta chain derives from a study of T-cell reconstitution after alpha-beta-depleted transplantation in children. Study outcomes and limitations: TCRbeta diversity was high at day 60 in some patients (a result of surviving recipient T cells and thymic progenitors). After transplant, at about two months, alpha-beta T cells were reportedly derived from several hundred expanded graft clones. Diversity and T-cell counts at one year after transplant derived mostly from new T cells.

Germline V CDR1 and CDR2: DFQATT, SNEGSKA (reference sequence). The CDR3 has 14 amino acids. The germline V and J ends were trimmed by 5 bases and 2 bases, with 15 bases remaining between them. Worth noting for this clonotype: What it binds is unknown.

Unique molecular identifiers were incorporated during preparation of the TCRbeta library. One entry per CDR3 protein results from TCRdb running MiXCR on the PCR reads. The sample holds a few hundred thousand distinct CDR3 sequences, roughly 30% seen once. The sequence was obtained from a boy in the first two years of life with Wiskott-Aldrich syndrome, due to receive a stem cell transplant. V and J are TRBV20-1 and TRBJ2-5; maybe TRBD2 (5 bases). The sequencing used PBMCs, collected before TCRalphabeta/CD19-depleted stem cell transplant. The CDR3 region is CSALSGRTQETQYF. For the CDR3, the DNA is TGCAGTGCTCTGTCGGGAAGGACTCAAGAGACCCAGTACTTC.